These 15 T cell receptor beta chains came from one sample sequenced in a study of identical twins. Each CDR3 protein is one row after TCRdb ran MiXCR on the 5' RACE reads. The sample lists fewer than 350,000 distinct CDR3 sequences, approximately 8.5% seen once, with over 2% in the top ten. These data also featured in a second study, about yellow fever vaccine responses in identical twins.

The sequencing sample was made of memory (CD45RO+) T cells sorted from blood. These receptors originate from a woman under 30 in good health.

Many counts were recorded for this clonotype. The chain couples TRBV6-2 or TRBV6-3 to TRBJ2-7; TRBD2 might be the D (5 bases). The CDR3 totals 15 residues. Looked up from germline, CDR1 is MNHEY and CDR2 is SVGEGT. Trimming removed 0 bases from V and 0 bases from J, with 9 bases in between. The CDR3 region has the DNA TGTGCCAGCAGTTACTCAAGCGGAAGCTCCTACGAGCAGTACTTC. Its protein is CASSYSSGSSYEQYF.

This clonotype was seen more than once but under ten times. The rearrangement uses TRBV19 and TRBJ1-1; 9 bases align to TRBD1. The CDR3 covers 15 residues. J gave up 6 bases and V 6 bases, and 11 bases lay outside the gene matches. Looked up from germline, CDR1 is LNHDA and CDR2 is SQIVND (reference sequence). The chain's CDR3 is CASRGQGSGNPEAFF. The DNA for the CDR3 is TGTGCCAGTAGGGGACAGGGTAGCGGAAACCCTGAAGCTTTCTTT.

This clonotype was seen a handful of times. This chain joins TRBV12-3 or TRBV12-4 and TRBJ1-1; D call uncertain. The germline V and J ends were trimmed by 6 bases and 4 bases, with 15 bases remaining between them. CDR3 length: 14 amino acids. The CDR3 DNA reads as TGTGCCAGCAGCACTCGGCACAGCGGCACTGAAGCTTTCTTT. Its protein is CASSTRHSGTEAFF.

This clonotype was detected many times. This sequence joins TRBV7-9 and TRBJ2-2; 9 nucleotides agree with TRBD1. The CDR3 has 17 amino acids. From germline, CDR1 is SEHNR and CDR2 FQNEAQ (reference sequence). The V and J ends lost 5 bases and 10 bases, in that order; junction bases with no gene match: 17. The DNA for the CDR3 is TGTGCCAGCAGCCCTATTCCGGGACAGGGTTGGGTCGAGGAGCTGTTTTTT. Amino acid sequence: CASSPIPGQGWVEELFF.

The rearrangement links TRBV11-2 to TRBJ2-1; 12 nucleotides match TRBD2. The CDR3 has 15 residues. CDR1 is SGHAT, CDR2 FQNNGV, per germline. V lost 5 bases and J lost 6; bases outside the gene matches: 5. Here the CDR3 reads CASSPSGRAVNEQFF. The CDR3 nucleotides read TGTGCCAGCAGCCCTAGCGGGAGGGCCGTCAATGAGCAGTTCTTC.

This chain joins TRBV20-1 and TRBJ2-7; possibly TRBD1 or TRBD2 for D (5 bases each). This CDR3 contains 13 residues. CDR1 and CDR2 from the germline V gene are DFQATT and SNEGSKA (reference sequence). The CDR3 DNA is TGCACCCCGGTGGGGGTGAAGAACTACGAGCAGTACGTC. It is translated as CTPVGVKNYEQYV.

The CDR3 sequence: CASSQDASGRSRTQYF. The CDR3 bases are TGTGCCAGCAGCCAAGATGCTAGCGGGCGATCCCGGACCCAGTACTTC. The J gene is TRBJ2-5, the V gene TRBV3-1; TRBD2 aligns across 8 bases. The germline V gene has CDR1 LGHDT and CDR2 YNNKEL (reference sequence). With 0 bases clipped from V and 7 bases from J, the junction kept 10 bases outside the gene matches. The CDR3 loop spans 16 amino acids.

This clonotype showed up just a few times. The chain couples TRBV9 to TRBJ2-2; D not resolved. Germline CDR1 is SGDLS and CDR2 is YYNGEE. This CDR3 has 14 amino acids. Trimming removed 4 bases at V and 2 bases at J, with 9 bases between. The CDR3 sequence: CASSPIHNTGELFF. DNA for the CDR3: TGTGCCAGCAGCCCGATTCATAACACCGGGGAGCTGTTTTTT.

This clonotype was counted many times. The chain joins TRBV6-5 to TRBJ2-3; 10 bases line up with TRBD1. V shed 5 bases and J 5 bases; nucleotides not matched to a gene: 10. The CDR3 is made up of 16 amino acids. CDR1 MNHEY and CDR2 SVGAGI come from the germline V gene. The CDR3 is CASSTTPGQGGDTQYF. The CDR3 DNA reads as TGTGCCAGCAGTACTACCCCCGGACAGGGGGGAGATACGCAGTATTTT.

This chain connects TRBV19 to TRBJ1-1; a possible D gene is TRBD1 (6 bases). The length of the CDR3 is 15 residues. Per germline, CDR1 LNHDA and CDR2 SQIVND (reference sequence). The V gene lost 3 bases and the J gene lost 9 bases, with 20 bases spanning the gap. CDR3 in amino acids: CASSMMGTLGVQAFF. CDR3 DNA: TGTGCCAGTAGTATGATGGGGACACTGGGTGTGCAAGCTTTCTTT.

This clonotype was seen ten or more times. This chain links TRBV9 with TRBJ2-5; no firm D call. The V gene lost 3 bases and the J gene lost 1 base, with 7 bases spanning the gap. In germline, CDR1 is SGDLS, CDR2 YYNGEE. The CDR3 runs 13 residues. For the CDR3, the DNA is TGTGCCAGCAGCGGTGAGGCCCAAGAGACCCAGTACTTC. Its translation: CASSGEAQETQYF.

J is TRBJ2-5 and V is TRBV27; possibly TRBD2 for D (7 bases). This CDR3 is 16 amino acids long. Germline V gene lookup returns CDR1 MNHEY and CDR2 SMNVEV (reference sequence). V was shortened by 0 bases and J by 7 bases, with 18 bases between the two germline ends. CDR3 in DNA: TGTGCCAGCAGTTTATCGGGGGGGCCACAGTTATTGACCCAGTACTTC. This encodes CASSLSGGPQLLTQYF.

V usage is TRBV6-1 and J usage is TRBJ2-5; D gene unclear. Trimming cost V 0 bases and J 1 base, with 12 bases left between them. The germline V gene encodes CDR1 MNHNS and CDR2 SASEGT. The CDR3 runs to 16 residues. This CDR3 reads CASSEALLGIQETQYF. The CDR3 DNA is TGTGCCAGCAGTGAAGCGCTTCTAGGTATCCAAGAGACCCAGTACTTC.

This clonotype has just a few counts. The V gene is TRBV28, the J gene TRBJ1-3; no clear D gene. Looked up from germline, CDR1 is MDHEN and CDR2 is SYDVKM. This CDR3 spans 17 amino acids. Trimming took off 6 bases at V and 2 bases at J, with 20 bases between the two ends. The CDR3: CASSPPGAGTAGNTIYF. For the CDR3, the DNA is TGTGCCAGCAGCCCTCCGGGAGCAGGTACGGCTGGAAACACCATATATTTT.

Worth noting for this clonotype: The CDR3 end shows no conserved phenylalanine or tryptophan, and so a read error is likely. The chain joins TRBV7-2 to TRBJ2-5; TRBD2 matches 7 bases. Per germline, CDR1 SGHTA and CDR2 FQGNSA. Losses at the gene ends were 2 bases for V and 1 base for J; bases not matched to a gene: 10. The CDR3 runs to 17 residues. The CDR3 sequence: CASSLSGPRTSQETQYS. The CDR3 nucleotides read TGTGCCAGCAGCTTATCTGGCCCCAGGACTAGCCAAGAGACCCAGTACTCC.